Here is one T cell receptor beta chain with its context. Repertoires were generated with immunoSEQ multiplex PCR, while TCRdb's copy carries only in-frame clones and drops some. In the table there are some 56,000 clones, over 75% of which are singletons. The data stem from a study of PD-L1 blockade in urothelial cancer. V dropped 7 bases and J dropped 0; count of bases not matched to a gene: 7. The CDR3 has 15 amino acids. Germline V lookup: CDR1 SQVTM, CDR2 ANQGSEA. Time point given: pretreatment peripheral blood. The sequences come from PBMCs, collected around atezolizumab (anti-PD-L1) treatment. This sequence was found in a man aged 70 or older with urothelial cancer. V is TRBV29-1 and J is TRBJ2-2, with 8 bases fitting TRBD1. The chain's CDR3 is CSAFRGLSNTGELFF. The CDR3 DNA reads TGCAGCGCCTTCAGGGGGCTATCGAACACCGGGGAGCTGTTTTTT.